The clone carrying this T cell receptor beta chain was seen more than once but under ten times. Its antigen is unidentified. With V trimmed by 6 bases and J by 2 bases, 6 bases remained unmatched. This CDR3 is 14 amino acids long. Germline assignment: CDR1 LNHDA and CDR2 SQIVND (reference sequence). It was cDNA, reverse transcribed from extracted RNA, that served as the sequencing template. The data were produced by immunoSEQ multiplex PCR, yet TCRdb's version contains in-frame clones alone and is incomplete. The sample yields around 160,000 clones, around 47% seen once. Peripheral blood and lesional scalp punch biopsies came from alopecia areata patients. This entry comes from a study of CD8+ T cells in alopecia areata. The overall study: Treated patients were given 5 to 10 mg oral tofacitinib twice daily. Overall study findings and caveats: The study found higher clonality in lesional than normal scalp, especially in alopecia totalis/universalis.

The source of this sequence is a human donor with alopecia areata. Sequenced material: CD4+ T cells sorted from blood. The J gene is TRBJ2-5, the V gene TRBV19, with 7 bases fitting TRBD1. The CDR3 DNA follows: TGTGCCAGTAGCTTGACAGGGATACAAGAGACCCAGTACTTC. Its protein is CASSLTGIQETQYF.